This T cell receptor beta chain was profiled in a study of T cell responses to AZD1222 COVID-19 vaccine. The repertoire was sequenced with immunoSEQ multiplex PCR; TCRdb's copy has only in-frame clones and lacks some. The table has approximately 68,000 clones, around 88% seen once; the top ten hold about 20%. The sample here was peripheral blood, taken on day 0 of AZD1222 vaccination. This receptor was obtained from an adult in good health.

The CDR3 DNA reads as TGTGCCAGCAGTTTATCTCAGATCGGCAATCAGCCCCAGCATTTT. This codes for CASSLSQIGNQPQHF. The chain couples TRBV27 to TRBJ1-5; D gene ambiguous. CDR1 and CDR2 (germline): MNHEY, SMNVEV (reference sequence). V was shortened by 0 bases and J by 2 bases, with 8 bases between the two germline ends. The CDR3 loop spans 15 amino acids.